This TCR beta chain was identified in a study of CXCR3-negative and CXCR3-positive naive CD8 T cells. Notes on the study in general: CXCR3-positive naive cells carried more hydrophobic TRB CDR3s than CXCR3-negative ones. The study inferred TCR strength from TRB CDR3 properties and found comparable surface CD5 between naive subsets. Fresh PBMCs were used in most assays, and CXCR3 expression partially decreased after cryopreservation.

TRB cDNA was prepared as libraries by UMI-labeled 5' RACE. TCRdb reworked the 5' RACE reads into one entry per CDR3 protein, no DNA. Its listing shows around 110,000 distinct CDR3 sequences. A word on this clonotype: The antigen is unknown.

The germline gives CDR1 DFQATT, CDR2 SNEGSKA (reference sequence). This CDR3 contains 15 residues. The clonotype was recovered from a human donor in good health. Some clones in this sample may be carry-over from other donors' samples. V is TRBV20-1 and J is TRBJ2-7; TCRdb's D call, TRBD1, is unchecked because there is no DNA. The sequencing sample was made of naive CXCR3+ CD8+ T cells from blood. The sample's subset: CD45RO-CCR7+CD27+CD95- naive CD8+ T cells expressing CXCR3 (TNR3+). CDR3 protein: CSARVDSQNPYEQYF.